This T cell receptor (beta chain) was recorded in a study of human T cells and chemical hapten exposure. Study overall: The sensitizing agent was 2% DPC, placed on roughly 2 cm by roughly 2 cm of upper inner arm skin.

Time point defined: patch test 2, 6 weeks after DPC sensitization. The treatment denotes: therapeutic diphenylcyclopropenone sensitization with weekly scalp DPC. This clonotype was counted ten times or more. One entry per CDR3 protein results from TCRdb running MiXCR on the RACE reads. This table holds approximately 91,000 distinct CDR3 sequences, 9.5% to 13% found once. CDR3 size: 12 residues. CDR1 is KGHSH and CDR2 is LQKENI in the germline V gene. The V end was cut by 2 bases, the J end by 7 bases, with 8 bases between. The V and J genes are TRBV18 and TRBJ2-5; D is uncertain. This receptor was obtained from a man aged 18-30 years with alopecia areata. Some clones in this sample may be carry-over from other donors' samples. The material sequenced was whole blood, taken in connection with sensitization to the hapten diphenylcyclopropenone (DPC). The CDR3 region has the DNA TGTGCCAGCTCACCAAGTTTAGGGACCCAGTACTTC. Translating gives CASSPSLGTQYF. The complete variable domain, with remaining parts taken from reference TRBV18 and TRBJ2-5, reads NAGVMQNPRHLVRRRGQEARLRCSPMKGHSHVYWYRQLPEEGLKFMVYLQKENIIDESGMPKERFSAEFPKEGPSILRIQQVVRGDSAAYFCASSPSLGTQYFGPGTRLLVL.